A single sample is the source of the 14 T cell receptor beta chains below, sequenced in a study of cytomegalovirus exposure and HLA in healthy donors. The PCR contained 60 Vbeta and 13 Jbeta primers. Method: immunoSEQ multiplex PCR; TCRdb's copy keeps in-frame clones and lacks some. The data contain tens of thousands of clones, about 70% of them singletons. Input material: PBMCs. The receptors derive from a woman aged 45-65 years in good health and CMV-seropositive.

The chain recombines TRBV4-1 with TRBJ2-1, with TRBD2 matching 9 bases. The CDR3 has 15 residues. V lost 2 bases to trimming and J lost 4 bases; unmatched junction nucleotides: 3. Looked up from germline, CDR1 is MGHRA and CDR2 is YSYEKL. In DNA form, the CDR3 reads TGCGCCAGCAGCCAACTGGGACTAGCATACAATGAGCAGTTCTTC. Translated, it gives CASSQLGLAYNEQFF.

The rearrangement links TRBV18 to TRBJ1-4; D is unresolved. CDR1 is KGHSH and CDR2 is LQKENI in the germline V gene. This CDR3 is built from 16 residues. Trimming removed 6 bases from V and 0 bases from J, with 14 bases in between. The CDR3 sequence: CASSTREVSTNEKLFF. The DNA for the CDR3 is TGTGCCAGCTCCACCCGGGAGGTCTCAACTAATGAAAAACTGTTTTTT.

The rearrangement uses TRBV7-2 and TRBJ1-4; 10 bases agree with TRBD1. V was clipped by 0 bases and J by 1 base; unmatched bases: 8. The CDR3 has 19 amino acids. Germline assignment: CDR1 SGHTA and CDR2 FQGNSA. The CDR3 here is CASSLAPTGGGRTNEKLFF. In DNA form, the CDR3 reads TGTGCCAGCAGCTTAGCGCCGACAGGGGGCGGTAGAACTAATGAAAAACTGTTTTTT.

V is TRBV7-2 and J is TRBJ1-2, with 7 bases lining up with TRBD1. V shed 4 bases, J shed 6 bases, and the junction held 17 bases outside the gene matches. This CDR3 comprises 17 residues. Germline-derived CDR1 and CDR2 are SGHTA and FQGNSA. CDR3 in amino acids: CASSYYPPTGTADGYTF. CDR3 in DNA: TGTGCCAGCAGCTACTACCCTCCGACCGGGACAGCTGATGGCTACACCTTC. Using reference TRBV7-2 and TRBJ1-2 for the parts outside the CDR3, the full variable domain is GAGVSQSPSNKVTEKGKDVELRCDPISGHTALYWYRQSLGQGLEFLIYFQGNSAPDKSGLPSDRFSAERTGGSVSTLTIQRTQQEDSAVYLCASSYYPPTGTADGYTFGSGTRLTVV.

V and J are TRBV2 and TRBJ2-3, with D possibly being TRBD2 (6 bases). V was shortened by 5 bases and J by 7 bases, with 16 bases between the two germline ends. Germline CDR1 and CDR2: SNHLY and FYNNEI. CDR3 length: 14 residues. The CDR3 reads CASSRLGGGNTQYF. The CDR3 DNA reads TGTGCCAGCAGTCGGCTGGGGGGTGGGAATACGCAGTATTTT. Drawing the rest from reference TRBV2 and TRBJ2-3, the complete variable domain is EPEVTQTPSHQVTQMGQEVILRCVPISNHLYFYWYRQILGQKVEFLVSFYNNEISEKSEIFDDQFSVERPDGSNFTLKIRSTKLEDSAMYFCASSRLGGGNTQYFGPGTRLTVL.

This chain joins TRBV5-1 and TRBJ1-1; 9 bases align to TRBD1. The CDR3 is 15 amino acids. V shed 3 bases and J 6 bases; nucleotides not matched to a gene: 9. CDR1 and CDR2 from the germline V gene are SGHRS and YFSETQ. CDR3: CASSSVTGGSAEAFF. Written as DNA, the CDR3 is TGCGCCAGCAGCTCGGTTACAGGGGGCAGCGCTGAAGCTTTCTTT.

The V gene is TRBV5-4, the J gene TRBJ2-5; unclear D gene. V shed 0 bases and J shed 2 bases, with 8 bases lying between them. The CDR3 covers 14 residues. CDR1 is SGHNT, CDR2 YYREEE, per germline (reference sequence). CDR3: CASSLVGGQETQYF. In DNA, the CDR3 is TGTGCCAGCAGCTTGGTTGGCGGACAAGAGACCCAGTACTTC.

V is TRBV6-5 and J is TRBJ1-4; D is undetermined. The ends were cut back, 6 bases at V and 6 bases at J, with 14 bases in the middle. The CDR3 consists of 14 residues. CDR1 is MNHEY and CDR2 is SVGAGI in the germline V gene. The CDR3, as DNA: TGTGCCAGCAGGATCATGCTCGGGGATGAAAAACTGTTTTTT. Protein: CASRIMLGDEKLFF.

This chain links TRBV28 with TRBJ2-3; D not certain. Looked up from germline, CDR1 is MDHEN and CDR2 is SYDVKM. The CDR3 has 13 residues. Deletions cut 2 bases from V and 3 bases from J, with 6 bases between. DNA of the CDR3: TGTGCCAGCAGTTTAGTTCGGACAGATACGCAGTATTTT. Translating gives CASSLVRTDTQYF. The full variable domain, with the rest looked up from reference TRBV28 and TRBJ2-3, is DVKVTQSSRYLVKRTGEKVFLECVQDMDHENMFWYRQDPGLGLRLIYFSYDVKMKEKGDIPEGYSVSREKKERFSLILESASTNQTSMYLCASSLVRTDTQYFGPGTRLTVL.

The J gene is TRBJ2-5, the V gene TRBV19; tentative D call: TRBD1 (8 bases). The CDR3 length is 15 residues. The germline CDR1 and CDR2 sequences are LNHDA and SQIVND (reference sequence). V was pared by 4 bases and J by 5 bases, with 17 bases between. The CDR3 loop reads CASSKMTGEGETQYF. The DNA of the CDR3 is TGTGCCAGTAGTAAAATGACAGGGGAGGGGGAGACCCAGTACTTC. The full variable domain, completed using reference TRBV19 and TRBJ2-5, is DGGITQSPKYLFRKEGQNVTLSCEQNLNHDAMYWYRQDPGQGLRLIYYSQIVNDFQKGDIAEGYSVSREKKESFPLTVTSAQKNPTAFYLCASSKMTGEGETQYFGPGTRLLVL.

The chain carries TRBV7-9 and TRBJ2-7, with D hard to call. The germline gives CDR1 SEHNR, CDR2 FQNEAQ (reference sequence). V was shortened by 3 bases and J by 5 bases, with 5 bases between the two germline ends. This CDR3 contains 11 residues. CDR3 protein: CASSFSNEQYF. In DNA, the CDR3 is TGTGCCAGCAGCTTTTCAAACGAGCAGTACTTC.

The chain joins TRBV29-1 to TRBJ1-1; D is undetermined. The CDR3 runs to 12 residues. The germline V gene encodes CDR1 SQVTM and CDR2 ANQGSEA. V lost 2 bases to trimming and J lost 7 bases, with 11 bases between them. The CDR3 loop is CSVELWTDEAFF. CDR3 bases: TGCAGCGTTGAACTCTGGACTGATGAAGCTTTCTTT.

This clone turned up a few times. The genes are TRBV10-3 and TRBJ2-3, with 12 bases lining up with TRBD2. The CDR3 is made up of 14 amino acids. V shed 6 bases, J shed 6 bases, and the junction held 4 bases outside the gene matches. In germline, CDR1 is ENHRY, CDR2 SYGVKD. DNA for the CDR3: TGTGCCATCAGAGGTACTAGCGGGAGGGATACGCAGTATTTT. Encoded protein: CAIRGTSGRDTQYF.

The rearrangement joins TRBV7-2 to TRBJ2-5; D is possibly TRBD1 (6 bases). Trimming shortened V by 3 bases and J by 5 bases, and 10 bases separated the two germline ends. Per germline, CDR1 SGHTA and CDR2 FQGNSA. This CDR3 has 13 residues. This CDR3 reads CASSFQGPETQYF. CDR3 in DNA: TGTGCCAGCAGCTTCCAGGGGCCGGAGACCCAGTACTTC.